This T cell receptor beta chain was found in a study of T cell repertoires in cytomegalovirus infection. Study context: Both CMV infection and a matching HLA type were indicated by public TCR beta signatures. Study-wide findings and caveats: It was HLA-C-restricted CMV-specific TCR beta clonotypes that dominated the response ex vivo.

The V and J ends lost 2 bases and 8 bases respectively, with 16 bases between them. Germline CDR1 is MNHEY and CDR2 is SMNVEV (reference sequence). The CDR3 consists of 15 residues. TCRdb processed the reads anew with MiXCR; each CDR3 protein has one entry. The table includes roughly 800,000 distinct CDR3 sequences, under 35% detected once. Notes on this clonotype: Its antigen is not identified.

The sequenced sample was cultured CD8+ T cells from PBMCs, obtained from culture after CMV antigen stimulation. The clonotype originates from a human donor in good health (CMV status not recorded). Some clones in this sample may be carry-over from other donors' samples. This chain joins TRBV27 and TRBJ2-1; tentatively, D is TRBD1 (5 bases). The CDR3 sequence: CASSLGRVGIYEQFF. The CDR3 bases are TGTGCCAGCAGTTTAGGCAGGGTTGGTATATATGAGCAGTTCTTC.